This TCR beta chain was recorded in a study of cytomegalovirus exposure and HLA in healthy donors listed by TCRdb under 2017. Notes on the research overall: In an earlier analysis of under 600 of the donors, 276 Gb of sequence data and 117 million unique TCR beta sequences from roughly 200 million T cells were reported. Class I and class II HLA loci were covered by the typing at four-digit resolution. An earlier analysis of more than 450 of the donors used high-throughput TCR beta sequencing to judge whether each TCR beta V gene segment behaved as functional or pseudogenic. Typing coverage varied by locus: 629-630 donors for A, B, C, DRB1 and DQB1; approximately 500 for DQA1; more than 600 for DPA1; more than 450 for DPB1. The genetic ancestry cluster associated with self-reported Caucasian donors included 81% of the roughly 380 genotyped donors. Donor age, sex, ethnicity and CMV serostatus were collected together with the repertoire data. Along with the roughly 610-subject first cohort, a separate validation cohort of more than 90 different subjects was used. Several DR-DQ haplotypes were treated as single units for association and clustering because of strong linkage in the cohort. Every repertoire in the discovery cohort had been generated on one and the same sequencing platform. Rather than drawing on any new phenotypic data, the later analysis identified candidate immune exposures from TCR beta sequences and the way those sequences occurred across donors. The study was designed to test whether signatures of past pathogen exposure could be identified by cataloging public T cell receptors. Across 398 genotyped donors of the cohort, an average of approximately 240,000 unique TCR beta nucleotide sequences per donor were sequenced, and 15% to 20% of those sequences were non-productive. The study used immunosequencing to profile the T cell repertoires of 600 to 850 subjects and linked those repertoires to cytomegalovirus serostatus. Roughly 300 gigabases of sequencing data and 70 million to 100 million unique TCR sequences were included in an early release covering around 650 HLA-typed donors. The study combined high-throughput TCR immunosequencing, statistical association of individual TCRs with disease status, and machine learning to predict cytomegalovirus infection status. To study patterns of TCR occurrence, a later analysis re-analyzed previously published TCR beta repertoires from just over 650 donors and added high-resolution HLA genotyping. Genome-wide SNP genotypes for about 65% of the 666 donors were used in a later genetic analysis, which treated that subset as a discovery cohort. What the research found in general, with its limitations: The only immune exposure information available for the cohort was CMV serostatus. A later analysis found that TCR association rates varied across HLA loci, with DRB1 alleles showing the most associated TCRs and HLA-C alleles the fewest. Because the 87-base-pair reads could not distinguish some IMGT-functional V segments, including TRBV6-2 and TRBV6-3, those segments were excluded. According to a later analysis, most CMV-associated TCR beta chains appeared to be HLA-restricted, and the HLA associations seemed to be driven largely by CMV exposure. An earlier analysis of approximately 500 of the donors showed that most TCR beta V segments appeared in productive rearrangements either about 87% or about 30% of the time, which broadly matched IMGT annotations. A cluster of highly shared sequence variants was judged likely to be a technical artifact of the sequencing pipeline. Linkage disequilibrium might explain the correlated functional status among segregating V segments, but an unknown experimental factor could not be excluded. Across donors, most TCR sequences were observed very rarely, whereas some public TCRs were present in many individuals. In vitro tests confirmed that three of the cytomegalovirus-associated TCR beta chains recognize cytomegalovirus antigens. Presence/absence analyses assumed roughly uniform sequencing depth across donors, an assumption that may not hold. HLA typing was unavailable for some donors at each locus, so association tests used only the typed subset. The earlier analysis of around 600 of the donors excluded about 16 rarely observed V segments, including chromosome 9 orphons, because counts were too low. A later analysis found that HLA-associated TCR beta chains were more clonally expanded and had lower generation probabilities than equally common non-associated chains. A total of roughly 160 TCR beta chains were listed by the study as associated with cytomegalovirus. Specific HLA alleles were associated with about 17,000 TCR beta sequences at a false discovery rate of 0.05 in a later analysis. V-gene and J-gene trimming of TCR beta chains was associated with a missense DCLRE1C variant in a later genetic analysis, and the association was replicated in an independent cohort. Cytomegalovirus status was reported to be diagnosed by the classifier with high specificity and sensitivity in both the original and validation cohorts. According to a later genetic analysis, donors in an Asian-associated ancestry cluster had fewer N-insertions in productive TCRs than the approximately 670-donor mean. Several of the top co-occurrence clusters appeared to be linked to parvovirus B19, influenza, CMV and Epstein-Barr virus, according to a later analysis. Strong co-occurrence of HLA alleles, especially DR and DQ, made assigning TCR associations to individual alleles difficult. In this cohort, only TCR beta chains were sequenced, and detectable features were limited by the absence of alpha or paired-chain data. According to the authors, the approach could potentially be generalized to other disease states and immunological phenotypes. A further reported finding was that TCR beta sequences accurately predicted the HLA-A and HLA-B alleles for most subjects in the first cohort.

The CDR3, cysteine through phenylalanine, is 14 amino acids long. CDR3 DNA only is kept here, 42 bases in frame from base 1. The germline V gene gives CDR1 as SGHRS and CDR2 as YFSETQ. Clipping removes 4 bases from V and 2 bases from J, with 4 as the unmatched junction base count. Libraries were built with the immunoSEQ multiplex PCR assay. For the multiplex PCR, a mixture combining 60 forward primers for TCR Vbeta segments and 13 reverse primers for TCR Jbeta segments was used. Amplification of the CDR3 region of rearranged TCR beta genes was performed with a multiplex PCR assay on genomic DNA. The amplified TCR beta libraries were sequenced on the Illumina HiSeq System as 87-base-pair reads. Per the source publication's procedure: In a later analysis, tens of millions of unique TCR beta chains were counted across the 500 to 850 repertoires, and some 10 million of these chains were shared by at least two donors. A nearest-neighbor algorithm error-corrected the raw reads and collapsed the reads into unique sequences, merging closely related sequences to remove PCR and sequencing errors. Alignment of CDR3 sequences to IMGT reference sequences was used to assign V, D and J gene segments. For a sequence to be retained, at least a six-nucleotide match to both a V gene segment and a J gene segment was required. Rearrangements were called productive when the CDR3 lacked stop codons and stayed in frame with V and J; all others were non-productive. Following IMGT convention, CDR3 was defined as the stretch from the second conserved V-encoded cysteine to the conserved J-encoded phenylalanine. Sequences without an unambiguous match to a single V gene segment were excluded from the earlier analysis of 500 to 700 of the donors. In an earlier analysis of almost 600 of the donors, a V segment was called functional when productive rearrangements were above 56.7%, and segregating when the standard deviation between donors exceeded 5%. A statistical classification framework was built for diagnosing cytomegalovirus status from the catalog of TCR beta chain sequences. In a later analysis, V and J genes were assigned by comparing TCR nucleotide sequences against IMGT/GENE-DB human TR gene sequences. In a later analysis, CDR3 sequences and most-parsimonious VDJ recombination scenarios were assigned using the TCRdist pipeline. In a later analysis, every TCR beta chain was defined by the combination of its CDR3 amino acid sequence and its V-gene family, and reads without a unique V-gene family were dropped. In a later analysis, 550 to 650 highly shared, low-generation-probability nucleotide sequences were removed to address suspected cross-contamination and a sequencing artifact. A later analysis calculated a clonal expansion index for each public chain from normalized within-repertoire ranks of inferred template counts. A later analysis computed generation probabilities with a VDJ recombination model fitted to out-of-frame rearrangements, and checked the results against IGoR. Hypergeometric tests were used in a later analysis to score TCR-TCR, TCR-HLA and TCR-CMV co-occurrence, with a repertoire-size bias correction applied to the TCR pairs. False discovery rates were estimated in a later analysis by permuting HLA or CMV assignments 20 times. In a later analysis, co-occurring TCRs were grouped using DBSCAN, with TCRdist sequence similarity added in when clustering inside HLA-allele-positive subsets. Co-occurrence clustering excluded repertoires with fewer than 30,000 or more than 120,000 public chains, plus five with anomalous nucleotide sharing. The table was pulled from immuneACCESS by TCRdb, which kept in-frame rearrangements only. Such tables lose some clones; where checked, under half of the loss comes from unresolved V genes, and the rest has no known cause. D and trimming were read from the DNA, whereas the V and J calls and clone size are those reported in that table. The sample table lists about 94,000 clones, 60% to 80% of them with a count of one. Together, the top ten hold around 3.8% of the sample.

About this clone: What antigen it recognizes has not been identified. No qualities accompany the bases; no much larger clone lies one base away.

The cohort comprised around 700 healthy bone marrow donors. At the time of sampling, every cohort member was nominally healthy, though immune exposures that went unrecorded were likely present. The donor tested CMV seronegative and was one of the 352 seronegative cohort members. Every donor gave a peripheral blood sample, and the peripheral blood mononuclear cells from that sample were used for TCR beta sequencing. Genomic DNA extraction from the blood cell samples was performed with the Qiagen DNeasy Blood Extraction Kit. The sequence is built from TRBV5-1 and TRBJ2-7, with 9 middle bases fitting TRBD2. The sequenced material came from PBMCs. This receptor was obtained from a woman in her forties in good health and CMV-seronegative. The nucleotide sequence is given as TGCGCCAGCAGCCCTAGCGGGGAGACCTACGAGCAGTACTTC. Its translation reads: CASSPSGETYEQYF.